The rows below give T cell receptor beta chains drawn from one sample of a study of cytomegalovirus exposure and HLA in healthy donors. The repertoire was sequenced with immunoSEQ multiplex PCR; TCRdb's copy has only in-frame clones and lacks some. The sample lists about 94,000 clones, 78% seen once, with around 0.76% in the top ten. The sample taken for sequencing was PBMCs. Receptor source: a woman aged 60-70 years in good health and CMV-seronegative. Both conserved end residues are part of each CDR3. D genes are given only for firm matches. Clone size is shown for a subset of rows, as once, few, many or a class of expanded clone.

abundance	d_gene	len	v_gene	j_gene	CDR3nt	CDR3aa
once	-	14	TRBV5-6	TRBJ2-7	TGTGCCAGCAGCTTGATGGCCCCCGCCTACGAGCAGTACTTC	CASSLMAPAYEQYF
once	-	12	TRBV9	TRBJ2-2	TGTGCCAGCAGCGTAGCCGTCGGGGAGCTGTTTTTT	CASSVAVGELFF
few	-	13	TRBV6-5	TRBJ2-7	TGTGCCAGCAGTTACTCGGAGAGCTACGAGCAGTACTTC	CASSYSESYEQYF
-	-	15	TRBV11-2	TRBJ2-3	TGTGCCAGCAGCGCATACAGGGTACGCACAGATACGCAGTATTTT	CASSAYRVRTDTQYF
few	-	17	TRBV14	TRBJ2-1	TGTGCCAGCAGCCAAGAAGAGGGCTCCCCTCGCTACAATGAGCAGTTCTTC	CASSQEEGSPRYNEQFF
-	TRBD2	15	TRBV5-1	TRBJ2-5	TGCGCCAGCAGCCCGGGGGAACTAGCGGGAAAGACCCAGTACTTC	CASSPGELAGKTQYF
few	-	14	TRBV30	TRBJ1-2	TGTGCCTGGAGTGCCCAGGGATGGAAGAGTTCCTACACCTTC	CAWSAQGWKSSYTF
-	-	15	TRBV6-5	TRBJ1-2	TGTGCCAGCAGTTCCTCTCCGGGATTTAGCTATGGCTACACCTTC	CASSSSPGFSYGYTF
-	TRBD2	13	TRBV4-3	TRBJ2-5	TGCGCCAGCAGCCTTAGCGGGGAAGAGACCCAGTACTTC	CASSLSGEETQYF
-	-	11	TRBV6-5	TRBJ2-7	TGTGCCAGCACCCAGGGTGACGAGCAGTACTTC	CASTQGDEQYF
once	-	15	TRBV7-2	TRBJ2-3	TGTGCCAGCAGCCCACTTTTGGGCGGCACAGATACGCAGTATTTT	CASSPLLGGTDTQYF
-	-	13	TRBV10-1	TRBJ1-2	TGCGCCAGCAGCCTAAAGGGGGTCGATGGCTACACCTTC	CASSLKGVDGYTF
-	TRBD1	13	TRBV6-5	TRBJ1-1	TGTGCCAGCAGTTACGGACAGGGTACTGAAGCTTTCTTT	CASSYGQGTEAFF
once	-	15	TRBV11-3	TRBJ2-1	TGTGCCAGCAGCGACCGGGACGGGGGAATCTATGAGCAGTTCTTC	CASSDRDGGIYEQFF
-	TRBD1	18	TRBV5-6	TRBJ2-6	TGTGCCAGCAGCTTGGGAGAGGGGGCGATAACTGGGGCCAACGTCCTGACTTTC	CASSLGEGAITGANVLTF
few	TRBD2	12	TRBV6-6	TRBJ2-7	TGTGCCAGCAACGGGAGGCATAACGAGCAGTACTTC	CASNGRHNEQYF
-	TRBD2	16	TRBV7-2	TRBJ2-1	TGTGCCAGCAGCCCCACTAGCGGGAGGGCCTACAATGAGCAGTTCTTC	CASSPTSGRAYNEQFF
once	TRBD2	17	TRBV5-4	TRBJ2-1	TGTGCCAGCAGCTTGCCTACCACTAGCGGGAGCCGGAGTGAGCAGTTCTTC	CASSLPTTSGSRSEQFF
-	-	13	TRBV6-1	TRBJ1-6	TGTGCCAGCATTCTACAGGGCGGTTCACCCCTCCACTTT	CASILQGGSPLHF
-	-	14	TRBV5-4	TRBJ1-1	TGTGCCAGCAGCTTGGGACAGGAGAGCACTGAAGCTTTCTTT	CASSLGQESTEAFF
-	TRBD2	14	TRBV6-5	TRBJ2-1	TGTGCCAGCGGACCTAGCGGGACGACTAATGAGCAGTTCTTC	CASGPSGTTNEQFF
-	TRBD1	15	TRBV10-3	TRBJ1-5	TGTGCCATCAGTGTGACAGGGGATAGCAATCAGCCCCAGCATTTT	CAISVTGDSNQPQHF
-	TRBD2	14	TRBV6-5	TRBJ2-7	TGTGCCAGCGGTAGCGGGAGTTTCCCCTACGAGCAGTACTTC	CASGSGSFPYEQYF
-	-	15	TRBV5-1	TRBJ2-1	TGCGCCAGCAGCACCGAGCGGTCACCCTACAATGAGCAGTTCTTC	CASSTERSPYNEQFF
-	-	14	TRBV27	TRBJ1-4	TGTGCCAGCAGTTCCGGCCGGGCTAATGAAAAACTGTTTTTT	CASSSGRANEKLFF
once	TRBD1	14	TRBV30	TRBJ2-7	TGTGCCTGGAGATCGGGACAGAACTCCTACGAGCAGTACTTC	CAWRSGQNSYEQYF
-	-	15	TRBV4-3	TRBJ1-1	TGCGCCAGCAGCCAAGCAGACAGGCGGAACACTGAAGCTTTCTTT	CASSQADRRNTEAFF
-	TRBD2	14	TRBV10-1	TRBJ2-1	TGCGCCAGCAGCGCCCCGGGACTAGCGGAAGAGCAGTTCTTC	CASSAPGLAEEQFF
-	TRBD2	15	TRBV7-2	TRBJ2-3	TGTGCCAGCAGCTTCATCGGGGGGATCACAGATACGCAGTATTTT	CASSFIGGITDTQYF
-	-	12	TRBV27	TRBJ2-2	TGTGCCAGCAGTCCCCGGTGGGGGGAGCTGTTTTTT	CASSPRWGELFF
-	TRBD2	15	TRBV7-2	TRBJ2-1	TGTGCCAGCAGCTTCAGGACTAGTCGAGACAATGAGCAGTTCTTC	CASSFRTSRDNEQFF
-	-	15	TRBV5-4	TRBJ2-5	TGTGCCAGCAGCTTGACAACTAGCCAACAAGAGACCCAGTACTTC	CASSLTTSQQETQYF
-	TRBD1	16	TRBV5-5	TRBJ2-3	TGTGCCAGCAGCGGCCCCGGGACAGGGGGGGTAGATACGCAGTATTTT	CASSGPGTGGVDTQYF
-	-	13	TRBV6-4	TRBJ1-2	TGTGCCAGCAGGCCGAGGGGGAACTATGGCTACACCTTC	CASRPRGNYGYTF
-	TRBD1	14	TRBV4-3	TRBJ1-2	TGCGCCAGCAGCCAAGGGACAGGTGACTATGGCTACACCTTC	CASSQGTGDYGYTF
once	-	16	TRBV6-6	TRBJ1-1	TGTGCCAGCAGAGGGTGGGGCAGGGGCAGGAACACTGAAGCTTTCTTT	CASRGWGRGRNTEAFF
-	TRBD2	15	TRBV7-2	TRBJ2-7	TGTGCCAGCAGCTTAGGCGGGGGGGACTCCTACGAGCAGTACTTC	CASSLGGGDSYEQYF
-	TRBD1	14	TRBV29-1	TRBJ2-3	TGCAGCGTGGGGACAGGGGCCTCCACAGATACGCAGTATTTT	CSVGTGASTDTQYF
-	TRBD1	14	TRBV6-6	TRBJ2-5	TGTGCCAGCAGTCGGGACAGGGGGGGAGAGACCCAGTACTTC	CASSRDRGGETQYF
-	-	14	TRBV5-6	TRBJ1-1	TGTGCCAGCACCATGAGGAGGTGGAACGCTGAAGCTTTCTTT	CASTMRRWNAEAFF
-	-	14	TRBV7-9	TRBJ2-1	TGTGCCAGCGGTTCGACACAAACCTACAATGAGCAGTTCTTC	CASGSTQTYNEQFF
few	TRBD2	14	TRBV6-6	TRBJ2-5	TGTGCCAGTACTATGACTAGCGGGACGGAGACCCAGTACTTC	CASTMTSGTETQYF
-	-	16	TRBV29-1	TRBJ2-7	TGCAGCGTCCCCGCCTCTGCAGCGGGTCTACCCTACGAGCAGTACTTC	CSVPASAAGLPYEQYF
-	-	14	TRBV2	TRBJ1-6	TGTGCCAGCAGTGATGGGACTCAATATTCACCCCTCCACTTT	CASSDGTQYSPLHF
-	TRBD2	15	TRBV4-1	TRBJ2-3	TGCGCCAGCAGCCCCGGGACTAGCGGCACAGATACGCAGTATTTT	CASSPGTSGTDTQYF
once	TRBD2	16	TRBV9	TRBJ2-1	TGTGCCAGCAGCGTAGTCGGAGCGGGGAACTACAATGAGCAGTTCTTC	CASSVVGAGNYNEQFF
once	TRBD2	16	TRBV5-6	TRBJ2-3	TGTGCCAGCAGCTTGGGACTAGCGGGAGGGACAGATACGCAGTATTTT	CASSLGLAGGTDTQYF
-	-	16	TRBV4-3	TRBJ2-1	TGCGCCAGCAGCCTCTACCGGGACTCGCCGGGCAATGAGCAGTTCTTC	CASSLYRDSPGNEQFF
-	-	15	TRBV4-3	TRBJ2-3	TGCGCCAGCAGCCAGACACAGGACCCGCGAGATACGCAGTATTTT	CASSQTQDPRDTQYF
few	TRBD1	14	TRBV4-1	TRBJ2-7	TGCGCCAGCAGCCAAGGGACAGGGGGTAGGGAGCAGTACTTC	CASSQGTGGREQYF
-	-	13	TRBV2	TRBJ2-7	TGTGCCAGCAGGGCCACAGCAGCCTACGAGCAGTACTTC	CASRATAAYEQYF
-	TRBD1	15	TRBV27	TRBJ2-1	TGTGCCAGCAGTCTCGACAGGGGGCTCTACAATGAGCAGTTCTTC	CASSLDRGLYNEQFF
-	-	14	TRBV29-1	TRBJ2-7	TGCAGCGCAAGACCCCGGACAGACTCCTACGAGCAGTACTTC	CSARPRTDSYEQYF
-	TRBD1	15	TRBV2	TRBJ1-4	TGTGCCAGCAGCCGGTTTACAGGGGTTGGAGAAAAACTGTTTTTT	CASSRFTGVGEKLFF
-	-	12	TRBV6-5	TRBJ2-2	TGTGCCAGCAGCGTGTACACCGGGGAGCTGTTTTTT	CASSVYTGELFF
-	-	15	TRBV10-2	TRBJ2-7	TGCGCCAGCAGTTGGGAAAGCGGGCGCCCCTCCGAGCAGTACTTC	CASSWESGRPSEQYF
-	-	16	TRBV4-1	TRBJ1-5	TGCGCCAGCAGCCAAGTCCCGGGCGCGGGGAGGCAGCCCCAGCATTTT	CASSQVPGAGRQPQHF
-	TRBD2	16	TRBV2	TRBJ2-5	TGTGCCAGCAGTGAATGGGGTTGGACTAGTGTGGAGACCCAGTACTTC	CASSEWGWTSVETQYF
few	TRBD1	16	TRBV25-1	TRBJ2-1	TGTGCCAGCACCTCCATACAGGGGGCAGTATACAATGAGCAGTTCTTC	CASTSIQGAVYNEQFF